This TCR beta chain was recorded in a study of blood T cells in healthy people across ages. Study observations and caveats: The study regarded diversity estimates from one million T cells as underestimates.

Through a sample-barcoded 5' primer and a J-beta primer mix, a second PCR was run for roughly 7 to 12 cycles. A 12-random-nucleotide template-switch adaptor tagged each cDNA molecule. TCRdb itself ran the 5' RACE reads through MiXCR, one entry per CDR3 protein. The sample carries around 800,000 distinct CDR3 sequences, about 55% recorded once. The CDR3 spans 12 residues. CDR1 and CDR2 (germline): SEHNR, FQNEAQ (reference sequence). V gave up 1 base and J gave up 8 bases, with 9 bases separating them. This clonotype was counted between two and nine times. Its cognate antigen is unknown. The specimen was blood. The clonotype was recovered from a man older than 75 in good health. This chain connects TRBV7-9 to TRBJ2-7, with D possibly matching TRBD1 (5 bases). This chain's CDR3 is CASSLEGQKQYF. In DNA, the CDR3 is TGTGCCAGCAGCTTAGAGGGGCAGAAGCAGTACTTC.